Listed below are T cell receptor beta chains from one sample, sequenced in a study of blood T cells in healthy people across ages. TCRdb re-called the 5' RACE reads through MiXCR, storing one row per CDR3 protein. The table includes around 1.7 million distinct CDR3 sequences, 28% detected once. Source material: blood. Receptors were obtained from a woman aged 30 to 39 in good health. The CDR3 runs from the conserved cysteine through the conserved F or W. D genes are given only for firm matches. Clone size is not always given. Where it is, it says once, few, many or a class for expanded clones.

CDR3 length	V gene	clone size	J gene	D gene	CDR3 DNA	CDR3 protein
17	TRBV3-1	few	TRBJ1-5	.	TGTGCCAGCAGCCAAGATTGGGTGGGGGGCCTCAATCAGCCCCAGCATTTT	CASSQDWVGGLNQPQHF
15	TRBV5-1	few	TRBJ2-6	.	TGCGCCAGCAGCTTACAGCCCTCTGGGGCCAACGTCCTGACTTTC	CASSLQPSGANVLTF
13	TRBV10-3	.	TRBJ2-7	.	TGTGCCATCGAACCCGACAGTCGGGGCGAGCAGTACTTC	CAIEPDSRGEQYF
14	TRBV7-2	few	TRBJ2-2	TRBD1	TGTGCCAGCAGCGCAGGACAGGTCAGCGGGGAGCTGTTTTTT	CASSAGQVSGELFF
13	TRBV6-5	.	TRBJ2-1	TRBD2	TGTGCCAGCAGTCTCCTCGGGGGGGATGAGCAGTTCTTC	CASSLLGGDEQFF
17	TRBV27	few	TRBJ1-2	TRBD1	TGTGCCAGCAGTTTATCGATGGGAGGGGGCGGAGAGTATGGCTACACCTTC	CASSLSMGGGGEYGYTF
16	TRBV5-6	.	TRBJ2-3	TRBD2	TGTGCCAGCAGCTTGAGGGCTAGCGGGGGGGCGAATACGCAGTATTTT	CASSLRASGGANTQYF
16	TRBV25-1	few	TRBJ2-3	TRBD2	TGTGCCAGCAGTGATACTCTAGCGGGAGTAACAGATACGCAGTATTTT	CASSDTLAGVTDTQYF
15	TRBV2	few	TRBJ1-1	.	TGTGCCAGCAGCAGGCCCGATTCCAGGGGAACTGAAGCTTTCTTT	CASSRPDSRGTEAFF
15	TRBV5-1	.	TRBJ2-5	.	TGCGCCAGCAAGGAACCGGGACGCTCCCAAGAGACCCAGTACTTC	CASKEPGRSQETQYF
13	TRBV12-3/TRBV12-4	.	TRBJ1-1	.	TGTGCCAGCAGCGAGACCCGGGGGACTGAAGCTTTCTTT	CASSETRGTEAFF
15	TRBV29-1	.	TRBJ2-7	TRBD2	TGCAGCGTTGCCGGTCTAGCGGGAAAAATCTACGAGCAGTACTTC	CSVAGLAGKIYEQYF
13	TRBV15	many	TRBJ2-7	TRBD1	TGTGCCACCAGCAGAGCGACAGGGGCCGAGCAGTACTTC	CATSRATGAEQYF
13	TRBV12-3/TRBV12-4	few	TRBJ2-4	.	TGTGCCAGCACCTCGGGGGAGCAAAACATTCAGTACTTC	CASTSGEQNIQYF
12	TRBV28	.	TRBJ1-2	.	TGTGCCAGCAACCGAGTCCCGTATGGCTACACCTTC	CASNRVPYGYTF
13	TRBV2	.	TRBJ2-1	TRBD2	TGTGCCGGATCCACCGGGGGGGCCAATGAGCAGTTCTTC	CAGSTGGANEQFF
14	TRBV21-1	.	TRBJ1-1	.	TGTGCCAGCCCCCAGTCGACATTGAACACTGAAGCTTTCTTT	CASPQSTLNTEAFF
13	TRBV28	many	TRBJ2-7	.	TGTGCCAGCAGTTTAATAGGGGCCTACGAGCAGTACTTC	CASSLIGAYEQYF
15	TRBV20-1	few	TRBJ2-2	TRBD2	TGCAGTGCTTTTAGCGGGGGGACGAACACCGGGGAGCTGTTTTTT	CSAFSGGTNTGELFF
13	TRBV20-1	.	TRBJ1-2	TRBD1	TGCAGTGCCAGGACTGACAGGGGCGGTGGCTACACCTTC	CSARTDRGGGYTF
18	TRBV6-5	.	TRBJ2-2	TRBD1	TGTGCCAGCAGTTCCGCCTTAGGTGGGACAGGGCACACCGGGGAGCTGTTTTTT	CASSSALGGTGHTGELFF
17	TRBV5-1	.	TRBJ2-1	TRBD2	TGCGCCAGCAGCTTGGAGGTAGCGGGAGTGTCCTACAATGAGCAGTTCTTC	CASSLEVAGVSYNEQFF
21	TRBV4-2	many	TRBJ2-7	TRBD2	TGTGCCAGCAGCCACTCTACGGGGCCCCGACTAGCGGGAGGGCCGTTAACCGAGCAGTACTTC	CASSHSTGPRLAGGPLTEQYF
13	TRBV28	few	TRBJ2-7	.	TGTGCCGGCAGTCCGACACCTTCCTACGAGCAGTACTTC	CAGSPTPSYEQYF
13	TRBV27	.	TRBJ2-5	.	TGTGCCAGCAGTTTATGGGCCGCAGGGACCCAGTACTTC	CASSLWAAGTQYF
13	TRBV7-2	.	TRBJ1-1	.	TGTGCCGGCAGCCGTGGGGAGAACACTGAAGCTTTCTTT	CAGSRGENTEAFF
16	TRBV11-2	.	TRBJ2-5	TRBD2	TGTGCCAGCAGCCTTGGGACTAGCGGGGATCAAGAGACCCAGTACTTC	CASSLGTSGDQETQYF
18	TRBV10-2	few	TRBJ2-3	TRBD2	TGCGCCAGCAGTGAGTCTCGGTGGGCTAGCGGGGAGGAAGATACGCAGTATTTT	CASSESRWASGEEDTQYF
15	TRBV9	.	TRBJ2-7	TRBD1	TGTGCCAGCAGCGTAGGGGACAGGGCCACCTACGAGCAGTACTTC	CASSVGDRATYEQYF
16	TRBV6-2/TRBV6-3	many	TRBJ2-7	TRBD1	TGTGCCAGCCGTTACGACACCGGGACAGAAAGCTACGAGCAGTACTTC	CASRYDTGTESYEQYF
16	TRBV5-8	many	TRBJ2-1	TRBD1	TGTGCCAGCAGCTACTTCGGGACAGCCTCGGCTAATGAGCAGTTCTTC	CASSYFGTASANEQFF
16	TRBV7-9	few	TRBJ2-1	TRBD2	TGTGCCAGCAGCGGATGGACTAGCGGAACCTACAATGAGCAGTTCTTC	CASSGWTSGTYNEQFF
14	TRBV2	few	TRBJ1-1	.	TGTGCCAGCAGTGAAGCAGGCGGGGCCTTTGAAGCTTTCTTT	CASSEAGGAFEAFF
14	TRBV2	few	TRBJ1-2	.	TGTGCCAGCAGAGCAGGAGGGTGGACCTATGGCTACACCTTC	CASRAGGWTYGYTF
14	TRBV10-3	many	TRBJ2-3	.	TGTGCCATAGGGGGGTACCCCGGCACAGATACGCAGTATTTT	CAIGGYPGTDTQYF
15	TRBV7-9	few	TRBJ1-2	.	TGTGCCAGCAGCTTAGGCGGGGCCACAAACTATGGCTACACCTTC	CASSLGGATNYGYTF
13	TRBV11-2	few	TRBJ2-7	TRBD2	TGTGCCAGCAGCTTTTTAGCGGGAGTTCGGCAGTACTTC	CASSFLAGVRQYF